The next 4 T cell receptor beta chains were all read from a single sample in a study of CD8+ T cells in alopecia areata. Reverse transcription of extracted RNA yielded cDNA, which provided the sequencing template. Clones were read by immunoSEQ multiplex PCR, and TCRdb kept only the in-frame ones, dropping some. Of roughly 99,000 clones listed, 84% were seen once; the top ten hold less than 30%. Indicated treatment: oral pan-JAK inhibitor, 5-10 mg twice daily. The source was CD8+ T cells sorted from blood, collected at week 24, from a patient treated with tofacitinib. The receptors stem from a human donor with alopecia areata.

CDR3 bases: TGCGCCAGCAGCCAAGTTTGGCCCGGGGATTTCAATGAGCAGTTCTTC. Protein: CASSQVWPGDFNEQFF. V and J are TRBV4-1 and TRBJ2-1, with a weak D call TRBD2 (5 bases). CDR1 is MGHRA, CDR2 YSYEKL, per germline. The V end lost 1 base, the J end lost 6 bases, and 16 bases lay between the germline ends. This CDR3 has 16 amino acids.

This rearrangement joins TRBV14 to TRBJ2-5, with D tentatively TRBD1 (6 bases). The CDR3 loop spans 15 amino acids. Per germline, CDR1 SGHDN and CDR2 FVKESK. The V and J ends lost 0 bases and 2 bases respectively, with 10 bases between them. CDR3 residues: CASSQEGQIQETQYF. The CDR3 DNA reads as TGTGCCAGCAGCCAAGAAGGACAGATTCAAGAGACCCAGTACTTC.

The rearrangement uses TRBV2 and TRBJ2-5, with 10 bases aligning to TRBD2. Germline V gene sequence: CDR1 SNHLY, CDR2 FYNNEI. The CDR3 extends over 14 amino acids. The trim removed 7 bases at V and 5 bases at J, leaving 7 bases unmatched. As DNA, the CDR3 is TGTGCCAGCATGGGACTAGCGACGGCGGAGACCCAGTACTTC. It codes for CASMGLATAETQYF. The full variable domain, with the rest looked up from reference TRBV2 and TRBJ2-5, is EPEVTQTPSHQVTQMGQEVILRCVPISNHLYFYWYRQILGQKVEFLVSFYNNEISEKSEIFDDQFSVERPDGSNFTLKIRSTKLEDSAMYFCASMGLATAETQYFGPGTRLLVL.

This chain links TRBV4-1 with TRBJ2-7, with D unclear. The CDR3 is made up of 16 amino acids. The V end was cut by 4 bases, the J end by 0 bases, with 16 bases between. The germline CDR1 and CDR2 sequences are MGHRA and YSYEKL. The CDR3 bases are TGCGCCAGCAGCCCATTAATCGGCGGAAACTCCTACGAGCAGTACTTC. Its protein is CASSPLIGGNSYEQYF.